The sample holds many counts of the clone carrying this T cell receptor (beta chain). The CDR3 runs to 13 residues. Germline V CDR1 and CDR2: SGHNT, YENEEA. V dropped 5 bases and J dropped 5 bases, with 10 bases sitting between them. The data are from a study of early T cells in non-severe SARS-CoV-2 infection. MiXCR was run by TCRdb on the 5' RACE reads, yielding one entry per CDR3 protein. The repertoire has around 80,000 distinct CDR3 sequences, about 13% of them found once; the top ten carry roughly 1.4%. Input material: whole blood. The J gene is TRBJ2-1, the V gene TRBV11-3, with D perhaps matching TRBD1 (6 bases). The source is an adult who was a healthcare worker with PCR-confirmed SARS-CoV-2 infection or an uninfected control (not recorded which). CDR3 amino acids: CASSVGQNNEQFF. As DNA, the CDR3 is TGTGCCAGCAGCGTCGGACAGAACAATGAGCAGTTCTTC.